This T cell receptor beta chain emerged from a study of cytomegalovirus exposure and HLA in healthy donors listed by TCRdb under 2017. Turning to the overall study: An earlier analysis of about 530 of the donors reported over 250 Gb of sequence data and 95 million to 130 million unique TCR beta sequences obtained from about 179 million T cells. Approximately 330 gigabases of sequencing data and approximately 92 million unique TCR sequences made up an early release that covered 500 to 650 HLA-typed donors. Of the approximately 400 genotyped donors, 81% fell in the genetic ancestry cluster associated with self-reported Caucasian donors. The aim of the study was to test whether cataloging public T cell receptors could identify signatures of past pathogen exposure. The study profiled the T cell repertoires of around 700 subjects by immunosequencing and related them to cytomegalovirus serostatus. In addition to the first cohort of 650 to 800 subjects, a separate validation cohort of about 120 different subjects was used. To predict cytomegalovirus infection status, the study brought together high-throughput TCR immunosequencing, statistical association of individual TCRs with disease status, and machine learning. In a later analysis, previously published TCR beta repertoires from fewer than 750 donors were re-analyzed and high-resolution HLA genotyping was added so that TCR occurrence patterns could be studied. The later analysis used no new phenotypic data to find candidate immune exposures, relying instead on TCR beta sequences and their occurrence across donors. To decide whether each TCR beta V gene segment behaved as functional or pseudogenic, an earlier analysis of several hundred of the donors relied on high-throughput TCR beta sequencing. Donor age, sex, ethnicity and CMV serostatus were collected together with the repertoire data. In a later genetic analysis, genome-wide SNP genotypes for about three fifths of the 666 donors were used, and that subset was treated as a discovery cohort. Every repertoire in the discovery cohort had been generated on one and the same sequencing platform. Both class I and class II loci were covered by HLA typing, at four-digit resolution. Typing coverage varied by locus: 629-630 donors for A, B, C, DRB1 and DQB1; roughly 500 for DQA1; some 610 for DPA1; around 450 for DPB1. Roughly five DR-DQ haplotypes were handled as single units for association and clustering, since linkage in the cohort was strong. Among about 400 genotyped donors of the cohort, an average of around 240,000 unique TCR beta nucleotide sequences was sequenced per donor, of which approximately 19% were non-productive. On the study overall, not on this receptor specifically: In vitro tests confirmed that three of the cytomegalovirus-associated TCR beta chains recognize cytomegalovirus antigens. Most TCR sequences were seen in very few donors, while some public TCRs were found in many individuals. In an earlier analysis of about 540 of the donors, most TCR beta V segments were observed in productive rearrangements about 87% or about 30% of the time, broadly matching IMGT annotations. The only immune exposure information available for the cohort was CMV serostatus. The authors suggested that the approach could potentially be extended to other disease states and immunological phenotypes. When HLA alleles, especially DR and DQ, strongly co-occurred, TCR associations were difficult to assign to individual alleles. A cluster of highly shared sequence variants was judged likely to be a technical artifact of the sequencing pipeline. Only TCR beta chains were sequenced in this cohort, and the absence of alpha or paired-chain data limited detectable features. According to a later analysis, most CMV-associated TCR beta chains appeared to be HLA-restricted, and the HLA associations seemed to be driven largely by CMV exposure. In the study, 150 to 200 TCR beta chains were listed as associated with cytomegalovirus. In both the original and validation cohorts, the classifier was reported to diagnose cytomegalovirus status with high specificity and sensitivity. A later analysis found that HLA-associated TCR beta chains were more clonally expanded and had lower generation probabilities than equally common non-associated chains. Because HLA typing was unavailable for some donors at each locus, only the typed subset was used in association tests. Several of the top co-occurrence clusters appeared to be linked to parvovirus B19, influenza, CMV and Epstein-Barr virus, according to a later analysis. Linkage disequilibrium might explain the correlated functional status among segregating V segments, but an unknown experimental factor could not be ruled out. Some IMGT-functional V segments, including TRBV6-2 and TRBV6-3, could not be told apart with the 87-base-pair reads, so those segments were excluded. V-gene and J-gene trimming of TCR beta chains was associated with a missense DCLRE1C variant in a later genetic analysis, and the association was replicated in an independent cohort. At a false discovery rate of 0.05, a later analysis linked 15,000 to 20,000 TCR beta sequences to specific HLA alleles. The earlier analysis of approximately 590 of the donors excluded seventeen rarely observed V segments, including chromosome 9 orphons, because counts were too low. According to a later genetic analysis, donors in an Asian-associated ancestry cluster had fewer N-insertions in productive TCRs than the approximately 690-donor mean. A further reported finding was that TCR beta sequences accurately predicted the HLA-A and HLA-B alleles for most subjects in the first cohort. Sequencing depth was assumed to be roughly uniform across donors in the presence/absence analyses, though that assumption may not hold. In a later analysis, TCR association rates were found to vary across HLA loci, with the most associated TCRs seen for DRB1 alleles and the fewest for HLA-C alleles.

The cohort comprised around 700 healthy bone marrow donors. At the time of sampling, every cohort member was nominally healthy, though immune exposures that went unrecorded were likely present. The donor tested CMV seronegative and was one of the 352 seronegative cohort members. Each donor provided a peripheral blood sample, and peripheral blood mononuclear cells were used for TCR beta sequencing. Genomic DNA extraction from the blood cell samples was performed with the Qiagen DNeasy Blood Extraction Kit. The germline V gene (reference sequence) gives CDR1 as LNHDA and CDR2 as SQIVND. Relative to germline, V is missing 4 bases and J is missing 0 bases, with 8 bases of the junction outside any gene match. The CDR3, cysteine through phenylalanine, is 17 amino acids long. Only the CDR3 portion is preserved as DNA: 51 bases, with reading frame beginning at the first base. Notes on this clone: Which antigen it targets is not known. Nothing much larger sits one base from this clone, and base qualities are not available.

Library preparation was by the immunoSEQ multiplex PCR assay. For the multiplex PCR, a mixture combining 60 forward primers for TCR Vbeta segments and 13 reverse primers for TCR Jbeta segments was used. The CDR3 region of rearranged TCR beta genes was amplified from genomic DNA by a multiplex PCR assay. On the Illumina HiSeq System, the amplified TCR beta libraries were sequenced as 87-base-pair reads. On the authors' methods: Across the 600 to 700 repertoires, a later analysis counted approximately 75 million unique TCR beta chains, around 11 million of which were shared by at least two donors. To remove PCR and sequencing errors, raw reads were error-corrected and collapsed into unique sequences using a nearest-neighbor algorithm that merged closely related sequences. Alignment of CDR3 sequences to IMGT reference sequences was used to assign V, D and J gene segments. For a sequence to be retained, at least a six-nucleotide match to both a V gene segment and a J gene segment was required. Rearrangements were called productive when the CDR3 lacked stop codons and stayed in frame with V and J; all others were non-productive. Following IMGT convention, CDR3 was defined as the stretch from the second conserved V-encoded cysteine to the conserved J-encoded phenylalanine. In an earlier analysis of around 640 of the donors, sequences lacking an unambiguous match to a single V gene segment were excluded. In an earlier analysis of around 590 of the donors, a V segment was called functional when productive rearrangements were above 56.7%, and segregating when the standard deviation between donors exceeded 5%. A statistical classification framework was built to diagnose cytomegalovirus status from the catalog of TCR beta chain sequences. In a later analysis, V and J genes were assigned by comparing TCR nucleotide sequences against IMGT/GENE-DB human TR gene sequences. A later analysis assigned CDR3 sequences and most-parsimonious VDJ recombination scenarios with the TCRdist pipeline. In a later analysis, every TCR beta chain was defined by the combination of its CDR3 amino acid sequence and its V-gene family, and reads without a unique V-gene family were dropped. A later analysis removed 600 or so highly shared, low-generation-probability nucleotide sequences to deal with suspected cross-contamination and a sequencing artifact. In a later analysis, a clonal expansion index for each public chain was calculated from normalized within-repertoire ranks of inferred template counts. A later analysis computed generation probabilities with a VDJ recombination model fitted to out-of-frame rearrangements, and checked the results against IGoR. In a later analysis, hypergeometric tests were used to score TCR-TCR, TCR-HLA and TCR-CMV co-occurrence, with a repertoire-size bias correction applied to TCR pairs. False discovery rates were estimated in a later analysis by permuting HLA or CMV assignments 20 times. In a later analysis, co-occurring TCRs were grouped using DBSCAN, and TCRdist sequence similarity was added for clustering within HLA-allele-positive subsets. Repertoires with fewer than 30,000 or more than 120,000 public chains, plus five repertoires with anomalous nucleotide sharing, were excluded from co-occurrence clustering. Sourced from immuneACCESS, this table was stored by TCRdb with only in-frame sequences that have V and J called. A share of the clones is absent; for the studies checked, an unresolved V gene accounts for under half, and the remainder has no known explanation. V, J and clone size derive from that table, while D and trimming were established from the DNA sequence. The sample table holds 150,000 to 200,000 clones, of which 75% to 85% were seen once. 1.5% to 2% of the sample rests with the top ten.

The material sequenced was PBMCs. The receptor was isolated from a man aged 18 to 30 in good health and CMV-seronegative. The rearrangement joined TRBV19 to TRBJ2-2; TRBD1 lines up with 7 middle nucleotides. The DNA is TGTGCCAGTAGTAAACCAGACAGGGCCGCGAACACCGGGGAGCTGTTTTTT. Translated, this gives CASSKPDRAANTGELFF.